This T cell receptor (beta chain) was captured by sequencing in a study of OX40 agonist ivuxolimab in advanced cancers. Study-level information: Ivuxolimab, an antibody that agonizes OX40 (CD134), was administered to the patients.

The CDR3 is 14 residues long. Germline V lookup: CDR1 SEHNR, CDR2 FQNEAQ (reference sequence). Produced via immunoSEQ multiplex PCR; TCRdb's table is partial and in-frame only. Of around 20,000 clones detected, about three quarters appear once; the ten largest clones hold roughly 24%. Findings and caveats of the study: Normalized T-cell clonal expansion was also low in a subset of nonresponders.

As to this clone: The antigen is unknown.

The clonotype originates from an adult with an advanced solid tumor such as melanoma, head and neck, liver or kidney cancer. The sequences come from CD4+ or CD8+ T cells sorted from blood, collected in a trial of the OX40 agonist ivuxolimab. V gene TRBV7-9 combines with J gene TRBJ2-5; the match to TRBD1 covers 11 bases. Matching the DNA end better, TRBJ2-7 makes the J call doubtful. As DNA, the CDR3 is TGTGCCAGCAGCCCGAAGGACAGGGGGCGCGAGCAGTACTTC. Amino acid sequence: CASSPKDRGREQYF.